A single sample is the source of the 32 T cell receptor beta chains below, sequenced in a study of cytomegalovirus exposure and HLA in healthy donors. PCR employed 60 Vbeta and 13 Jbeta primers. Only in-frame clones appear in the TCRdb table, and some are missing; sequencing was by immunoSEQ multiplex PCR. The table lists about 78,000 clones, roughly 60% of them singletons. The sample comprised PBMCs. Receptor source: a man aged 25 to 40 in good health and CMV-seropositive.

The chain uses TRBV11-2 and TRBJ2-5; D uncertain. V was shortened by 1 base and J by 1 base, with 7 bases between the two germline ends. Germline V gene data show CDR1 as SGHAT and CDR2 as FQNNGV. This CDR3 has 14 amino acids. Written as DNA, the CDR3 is TGTGCCAGCAGCTTAGGGGCCCCCCAAGAGACCCAGTACTTC. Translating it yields CASSLGAPQETQYF.

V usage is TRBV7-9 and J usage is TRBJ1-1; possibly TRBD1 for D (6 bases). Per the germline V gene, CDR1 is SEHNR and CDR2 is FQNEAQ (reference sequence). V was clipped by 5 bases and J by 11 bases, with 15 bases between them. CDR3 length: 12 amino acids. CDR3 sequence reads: CASSRRGMRAFF. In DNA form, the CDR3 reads TGTGCCAGCAGCCGAAGGGGGATGCGGGCTTTCTTT. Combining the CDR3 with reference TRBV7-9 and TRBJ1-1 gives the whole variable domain DTGVSQNPRHKITKRGQNVTFRCDPISEHNRLYWYRQTLGQGPEFLTYFQNEAQLEKSRLLSDRFSAERPKGSFSTLEIQRTEQGDSAMYLCASSRRGMRAFFGQGTRLTVV.

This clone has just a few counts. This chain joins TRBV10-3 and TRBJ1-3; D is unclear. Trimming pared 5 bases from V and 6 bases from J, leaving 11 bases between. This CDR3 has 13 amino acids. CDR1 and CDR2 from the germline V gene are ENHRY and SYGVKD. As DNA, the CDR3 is TGTGCCATCAGTCCGAACAGTGAAAACACCATATATTTT. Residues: CAISPNSENTIYF.

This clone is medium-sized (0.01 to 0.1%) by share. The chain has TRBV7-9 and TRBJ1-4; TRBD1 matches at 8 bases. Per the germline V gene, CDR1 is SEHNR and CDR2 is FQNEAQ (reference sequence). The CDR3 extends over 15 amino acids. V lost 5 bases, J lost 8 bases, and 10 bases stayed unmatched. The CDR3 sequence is CASSGGTGYREKLFF. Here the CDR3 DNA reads TGTGCCAGCAGCGGGGGGACAGGATATCGAGAAAAACTGTTTTTT.

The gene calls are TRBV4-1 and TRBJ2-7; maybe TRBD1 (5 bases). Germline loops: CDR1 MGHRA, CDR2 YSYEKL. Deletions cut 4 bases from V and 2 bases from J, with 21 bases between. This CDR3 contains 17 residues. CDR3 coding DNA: TGCGCCAGCAGCCCCGCCTCCCGGAAGGACACGACCTACGAGCAGTACTTC. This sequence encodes CASSPASRKDTTYEQYF.

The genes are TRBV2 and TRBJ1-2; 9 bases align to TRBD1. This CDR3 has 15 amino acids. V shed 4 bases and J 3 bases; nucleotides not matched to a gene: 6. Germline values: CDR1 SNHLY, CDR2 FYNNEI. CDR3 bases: TGTGCCAGCAGTGCGACAGGGGGACATGACTATGGCTACACCTTC. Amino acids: CASSATGGHDYGYTF.

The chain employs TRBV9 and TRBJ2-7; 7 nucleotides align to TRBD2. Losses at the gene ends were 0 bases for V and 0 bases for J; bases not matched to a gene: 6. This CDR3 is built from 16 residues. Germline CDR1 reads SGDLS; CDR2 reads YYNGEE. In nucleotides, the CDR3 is TGTGCCAGCAGCGTAGGTGGGGGAGGGGTCTCCTACGAGCAGTACTTC. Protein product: CASSVGGGGVSYEQYF.

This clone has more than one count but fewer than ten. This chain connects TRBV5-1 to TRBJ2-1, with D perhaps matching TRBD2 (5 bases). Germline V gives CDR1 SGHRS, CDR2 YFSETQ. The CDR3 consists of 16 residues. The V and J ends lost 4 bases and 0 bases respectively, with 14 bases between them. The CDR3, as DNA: TGCGCCAGCAGCGGACCGAGCGGCAGCTCCTACAATGAGCAGTTCTTC. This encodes CASSGPSGSSYNEQFF.

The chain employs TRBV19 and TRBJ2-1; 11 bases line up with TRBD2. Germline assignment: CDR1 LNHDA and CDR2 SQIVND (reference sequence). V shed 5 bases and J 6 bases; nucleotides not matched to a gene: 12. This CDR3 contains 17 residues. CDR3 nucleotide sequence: TGTGCCAGTAGTTCTAGCGGGAGGCTTACTGTGGGCAATGAGCAGTTCTTC. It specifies CASSSSGRLTVGNEQFF. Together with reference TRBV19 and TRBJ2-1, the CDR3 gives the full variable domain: DGGITQSPKYLFRKEGQNVTLSCEQNLNHDAMYWYRQDPGQGLRLIYYSQIVNDFQKGDIAEGYSVSREKKESFPLTVTSAQKNPTAFYLCASSSSGRLTVGNEQFFGPGTRLTVL.

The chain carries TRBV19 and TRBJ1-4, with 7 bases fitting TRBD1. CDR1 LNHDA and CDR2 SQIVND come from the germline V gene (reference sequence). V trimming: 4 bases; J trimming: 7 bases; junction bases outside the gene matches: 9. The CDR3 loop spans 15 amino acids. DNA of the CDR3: TGTGCCAGTAGTACCGAGACAGGGACCTCTGAAAAACTGTTTTTT. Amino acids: CASSTETGTSEKLFF.

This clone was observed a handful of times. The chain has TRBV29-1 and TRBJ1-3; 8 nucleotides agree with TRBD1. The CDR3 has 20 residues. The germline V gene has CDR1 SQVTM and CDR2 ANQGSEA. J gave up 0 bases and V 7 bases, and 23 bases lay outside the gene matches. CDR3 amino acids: CSASFHRQGFRSSSGNTIYF. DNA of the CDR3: TGCAGCGCTAGTTTTCATAGACAGGGGTTCCGGTCTTCCTCTGGAAACACCATATATTTT.

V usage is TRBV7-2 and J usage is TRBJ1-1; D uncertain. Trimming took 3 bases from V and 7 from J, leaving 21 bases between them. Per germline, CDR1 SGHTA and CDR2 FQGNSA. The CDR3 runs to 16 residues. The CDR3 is CASSFNGEVGGSEAFF. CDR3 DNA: TGTGCCAGCAGCTTTAACGGGGAAGTGGGTGGGAGTGAAGCTTTCTTT.

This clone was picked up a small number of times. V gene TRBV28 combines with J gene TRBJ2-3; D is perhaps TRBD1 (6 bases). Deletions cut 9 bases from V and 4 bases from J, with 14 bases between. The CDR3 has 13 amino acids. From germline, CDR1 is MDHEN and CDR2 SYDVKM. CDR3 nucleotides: TGTGCCAGTGAAACAGGGTCCCCAGATACGCAGTATTTT. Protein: CASETGSPDTQYF.

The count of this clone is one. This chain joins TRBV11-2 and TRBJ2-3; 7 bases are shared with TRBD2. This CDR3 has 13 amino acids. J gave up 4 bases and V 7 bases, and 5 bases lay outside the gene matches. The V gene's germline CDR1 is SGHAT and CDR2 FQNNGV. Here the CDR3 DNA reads TGTGCCAGCACTCCGGGGGGTTCAGATACGCAGTATTTT. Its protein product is CASTPGGSDTQYF.

The CDR3 region is CASSLDRGDTEAFF. Written as DNA, the CDR3 is TGCGCCAGCAGCTTGGACAGGGGAGACACTGAAGCTTTCTTT. The chain links TRBV5-1 to TRBJ1-1; 7 nucleotides match TRBD1. CDR1 is SGHRS, CDR2 YFSETQ, per germline. The CDR3 has 14 amino acids. V was pared by 0 bases and J by 3 bases, with 2 bases of the junction left unmatched.

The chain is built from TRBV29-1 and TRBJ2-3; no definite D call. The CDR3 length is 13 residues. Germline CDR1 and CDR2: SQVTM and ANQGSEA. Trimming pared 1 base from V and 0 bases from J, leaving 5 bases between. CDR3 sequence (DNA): TGCAGCGTTGAAGGCGCGAGCACAGATACGCAGTATTTT. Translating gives CSVEGASTDTQYF.

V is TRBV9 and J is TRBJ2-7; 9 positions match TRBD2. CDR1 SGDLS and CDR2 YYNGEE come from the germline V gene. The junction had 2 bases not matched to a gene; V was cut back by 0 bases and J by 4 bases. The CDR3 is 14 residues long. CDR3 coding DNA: TGTGCCAGCAGCGTAGATACTAGCGGGTACGAGCAGTACTTC. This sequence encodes CASSVDTSGYEQYF. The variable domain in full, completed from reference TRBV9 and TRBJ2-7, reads DSGVTQTPKHLITATGQRVTLRCSPRSGDLSVYWYQQSLDQGLQFLIQYYNGEERAKGNILERFSAQQFPDLHSELNLSSLELGDSALYFCASSVDTSGYEQYFGPGTRLTVT.

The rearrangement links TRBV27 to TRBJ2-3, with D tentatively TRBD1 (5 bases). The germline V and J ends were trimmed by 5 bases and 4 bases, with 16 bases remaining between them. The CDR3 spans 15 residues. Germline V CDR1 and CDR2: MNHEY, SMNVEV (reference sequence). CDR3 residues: CASSAPGQRADTQYF. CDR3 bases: TGTGCCAGCAGTGCCCCCGGACAAAGGGCAGATACGCAGTATTTT.

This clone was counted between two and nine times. The CDR3 DNA reads as TGCAGCGTTAAACAGGGGGCGGGAACCGGGGAGCTGTTTTTT. As protein: CSVKQGAGTGELFF. This chain links TRBV29-1 with TRBJ2-2, with 9 bases aligning to TRBD1. The ends lost 5 bases at V and 5 bases at J; junction bases unmatched: 6. Germline V lookup: CDR1 SQVTM, CDR2 ANQGSEA. The CDR3 totals 14 residues.

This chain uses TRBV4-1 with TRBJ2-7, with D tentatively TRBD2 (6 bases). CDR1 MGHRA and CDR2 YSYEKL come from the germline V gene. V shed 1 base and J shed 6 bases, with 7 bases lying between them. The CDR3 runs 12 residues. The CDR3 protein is CASSQGRGEQYF. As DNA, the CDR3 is TGCGCCAGCAGCCAAGGGAGGGGCGAGCAGTACTTC.

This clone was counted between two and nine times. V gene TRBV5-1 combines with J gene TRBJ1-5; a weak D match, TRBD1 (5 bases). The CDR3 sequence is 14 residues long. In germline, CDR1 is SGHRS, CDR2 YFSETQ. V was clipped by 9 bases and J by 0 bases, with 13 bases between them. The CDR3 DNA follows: TGCGCCACTCGCGGGGGGGGTAGCAATCAGCCCCAGCATTTT. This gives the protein CATRGGGSNQPQHF.

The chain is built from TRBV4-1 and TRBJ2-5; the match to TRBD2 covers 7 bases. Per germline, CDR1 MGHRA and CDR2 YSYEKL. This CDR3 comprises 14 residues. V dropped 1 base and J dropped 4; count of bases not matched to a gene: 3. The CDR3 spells CASSQVGGGETQYF. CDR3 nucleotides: TGCGCCAGCAGCCAAGTGGGGGGGGGAGAGACCCAGTACTTC.

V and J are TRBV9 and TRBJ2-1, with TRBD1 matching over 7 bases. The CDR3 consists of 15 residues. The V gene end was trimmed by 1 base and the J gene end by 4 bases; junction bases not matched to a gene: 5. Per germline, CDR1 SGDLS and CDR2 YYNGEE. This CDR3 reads CASSVRQGEYNEQFF. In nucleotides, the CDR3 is TGTGCCAGCAGCGTAAGACAGGGAGAATACAATGAGCAGTTCTTC.

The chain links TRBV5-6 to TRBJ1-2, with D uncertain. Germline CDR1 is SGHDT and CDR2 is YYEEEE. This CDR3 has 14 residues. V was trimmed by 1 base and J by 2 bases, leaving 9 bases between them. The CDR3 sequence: CASSLTGRNYGYTF. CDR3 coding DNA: TGTGCCAGCAGCTTGACGGGGAGGAACTATGGCTACACCTTC.

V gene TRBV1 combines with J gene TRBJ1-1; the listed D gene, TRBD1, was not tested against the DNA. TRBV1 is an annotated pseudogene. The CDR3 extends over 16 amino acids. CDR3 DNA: TGCACCAGCAGCCAACCAGGGACAGGGGAGAACACTGAAGCTTTCTTT. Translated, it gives CTSSQPGTGENTEAFF.

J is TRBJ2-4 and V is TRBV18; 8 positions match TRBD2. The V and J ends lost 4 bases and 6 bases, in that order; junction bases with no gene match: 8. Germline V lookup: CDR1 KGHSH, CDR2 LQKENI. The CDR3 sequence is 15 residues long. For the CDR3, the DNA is TGTGCCAGCTCACTACTAGCGGAAAAGGGAAACATTCAGTACTTC. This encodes CASSLLAEKGNIQYF.

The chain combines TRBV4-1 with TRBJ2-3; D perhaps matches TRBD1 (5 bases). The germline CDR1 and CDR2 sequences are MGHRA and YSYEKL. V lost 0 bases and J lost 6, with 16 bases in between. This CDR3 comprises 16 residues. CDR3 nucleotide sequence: TGCGCCAGCAGCCAAGATTTGGGGTGGCAGGGTGATACGCAGTATTTT. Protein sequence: CASSQDLGWQGDTQYF.

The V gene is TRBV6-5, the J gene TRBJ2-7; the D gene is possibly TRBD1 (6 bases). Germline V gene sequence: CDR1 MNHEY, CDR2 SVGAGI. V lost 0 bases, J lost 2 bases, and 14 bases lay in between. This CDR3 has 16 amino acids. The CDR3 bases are TGTGCCAGCAGTTACTCGGGGGCAGGGTTGGCCTACGAGCAGTACTTC. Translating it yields CASSYSGAGLAYEQYF.

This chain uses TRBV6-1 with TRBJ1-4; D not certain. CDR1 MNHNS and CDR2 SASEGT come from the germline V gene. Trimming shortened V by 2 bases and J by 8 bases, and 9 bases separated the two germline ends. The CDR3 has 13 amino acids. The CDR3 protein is CASSESGREKLFF. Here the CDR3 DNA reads TGTGCCAGCAGTGAATCGGGGAGGGAAAAACTGTTTTTT.

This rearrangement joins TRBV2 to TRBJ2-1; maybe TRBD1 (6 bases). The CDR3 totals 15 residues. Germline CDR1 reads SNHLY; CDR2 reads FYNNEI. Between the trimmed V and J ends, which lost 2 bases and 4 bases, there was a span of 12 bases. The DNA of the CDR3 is TGTGCCAGCAGTGAAACGGCAGGGGAATACAATGAGCAGTTCTTC. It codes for CASSETAGEYNEQFF.

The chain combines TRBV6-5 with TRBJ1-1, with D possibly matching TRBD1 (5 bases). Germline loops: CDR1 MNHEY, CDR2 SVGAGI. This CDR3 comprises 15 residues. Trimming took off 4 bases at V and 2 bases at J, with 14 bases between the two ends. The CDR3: CASSFVAGLNTEAFF. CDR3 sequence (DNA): TGTGCCAGCAGTTTCGTGGCGGGGCTTAACACTGAAGCTTTCTTT.

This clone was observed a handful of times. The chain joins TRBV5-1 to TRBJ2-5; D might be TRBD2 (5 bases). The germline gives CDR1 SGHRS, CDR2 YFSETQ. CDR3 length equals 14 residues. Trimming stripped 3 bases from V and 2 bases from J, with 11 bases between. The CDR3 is CASSSPGWQETQYF. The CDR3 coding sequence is TGCGCCAGCAGCTCGCCGGGATGGCAAGAGACCCAGTACTTC.